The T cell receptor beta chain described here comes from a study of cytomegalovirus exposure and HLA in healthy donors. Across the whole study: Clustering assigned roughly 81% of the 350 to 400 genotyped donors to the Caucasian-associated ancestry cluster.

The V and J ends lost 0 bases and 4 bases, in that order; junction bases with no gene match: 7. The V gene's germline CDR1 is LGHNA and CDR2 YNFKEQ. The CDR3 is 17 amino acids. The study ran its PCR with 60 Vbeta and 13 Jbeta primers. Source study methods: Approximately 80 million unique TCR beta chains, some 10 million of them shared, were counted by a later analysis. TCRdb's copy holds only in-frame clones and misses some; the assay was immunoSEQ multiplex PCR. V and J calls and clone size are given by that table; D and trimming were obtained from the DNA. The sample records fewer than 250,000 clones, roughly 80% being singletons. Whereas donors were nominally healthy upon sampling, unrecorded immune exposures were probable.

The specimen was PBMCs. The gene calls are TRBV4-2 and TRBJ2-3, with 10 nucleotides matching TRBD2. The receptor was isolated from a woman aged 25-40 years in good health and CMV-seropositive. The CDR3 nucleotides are TGTGCCAGCAGCCAAGAGGCTCTAGCGGGAGAACCAGATACGCAGTATTTT. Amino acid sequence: CASSQEALAGEPDTQYF.